Listed below are T cell receptor beta chains from one sample, sequenced in a study of metastatic and nonmetastatic thyroid tumors. TCRdb reprocessed the PCR reads using MiXCR. The repertoire has tens of thousands of clones, 20% of them found once; the top ten carry 4.4%. Sequencing input: adjacent normal tissue. The receptors come from a female donor with papillary thyroid cancer or a benign thyroid nodule (not recorded which). Some clones in this sample may be carry-over from other donors' samples. The CDR3 runs from the conserved cysteine through the conserved F or W. Fields, in order: V gene, clone size, D gene, J gene, CDR3 DNA, CDR3 protein. The D gene is left open where the match is weak. Some rows mark clone size as missing; the rest say once, few, many or name a class of expanded clone.

TRBV11-2	.	TRBD2	TRBJ2-1	TGTGCCAGCAGCACCCTAGCGGGAGGGACGAGCGAGCAGTTCTTC	CASSTLAGGTSEQFF
TRBV7-3	many	.	TRBJ1-3	TGTGCCAGAAGACCGTCCTCTGGAAACACCATATATTTT	CARRPSSGNTIYF
TRBV7-9	many	.	TRBJ1-2	TGTGCCAGCAGCGCAACAGTTGACTATGGCTACACCTTC	CASSATVDYGYTF
TRBV6-2/TRBV6-3	few	TRBD1	TRBJ2-6	TGTGCCAGCAGTCCGGGACAGGGGGCGCCCGGGGCCAACGTCCTGACTTTC	CASSPGQGAPGANVLTF
TRBV7-2	.	.	TRBJ1-1	TGTGCCACCATCAGCCAAATGAACACTGAAGCTCTCTTT	CATISQMNTEALF
TRBV2	medium-sized	TRBD1	TRBJ2-2	TGTGCCAGTAGACAGGGGGAAAACACCGGGGAGCTGTTTTTT	CASRQGENTGELFF
TRBV7-2	many	.	TRBJ1-1	TGTGCCAGCAGCTTAGAACTTAACACTGAAGCTTTCTTT	CASSLELNTEAFF
TRBV20-1	.	.	TRBJ1-1	TGCAGTGCTAGTAGAGGGGCTGGGGGCACTGAAGCTTTCTTT	CSASRGAGGTEAFF
TRBV4-1	many	.	TRBJ2-6	TGCGCCAGCAGCCAGCCAGCGGCAAGCTCTGGGGCCAACGTCCTGACTTTC	CASSQPAASSGANVLTF
TRBV24-1	.	TRBD1	TRBJ2-1	TGTGCCACCAGTGAACAAGACAGGGCCCATGAGCAGTTCTTC	CATSEQDRAHEQFF
TRBV15	many	.	TRBJ1-2	TGTGCCACCAGCAGGGGGGGGGTTTCTCCGAACTATGGCTACACCTTC	CATSRGGVSPNYGYTF
TRBV19	.	.	TRBJ1-2	TGTGCCAGTAGCTCCCCTGGGGCCAAGATCTATGGCTACACCTTC	CASSSPGAKIYGYTF
TRBV10-3	medium-sized	.	TRBJ1-1	TGTGCCATCAGTGTTTTAGCCGGCCCGAACACTGAAGCTTTCTTT	CAISVLAGPNTEAFF
TRBV9	.	.	TRBJ2-5	TGTGCCAGCAGCGCCCGAGGGGGGGCGGCGGAGACCCAGTACTTC	CASSARGGAAETQYF
TRBV28	.	TRBD2	TRBJ2-5	TGTGCCAGCAGCCAGACTAGCGGGCGTCCTCAGGAGACCCAGTACTTC	CASSQTSGRPQETQYF
TRBV11-2	few	TRBD2	TRBJ2-1	TGTGCCAGCAGCTCTCTGTTAGCGGGAGGGGCGATTCACGAGCAGTTCTTC	CASSSLLAGGAIHEQFF
TRBV20-1	once	.	TRBJ1-3	TGCAGTGCTATAGAGTGTGGAAACACCATATATTTT	CSAIECGNTIYF
TRBV5-1	many	TRBD1	TRBJ1-1	TGCGCCAGCAGCGTCTCCCCCGGGACAGGGGATCGGACTGAAGCTTTCTTT	CASSVSPGTGDRTEAFF
TRBV4-3	many	TRBD1	TRBJ2-3	TGCGCCAGCAGCCAAAGGACAGGGGGGACAGATACGCAGTATTTT	CASSQRTGGTDTQYF
TRBV11-2	.	.	TRBJ2-1	TGTGCCAGCAGCTTACCCAGGACAGCGAAATACAATGAGCGGTTCTTC	CASSLPRTAKYNERFF
TRBV20-1	medium-sized	TRBD1	TRBJ1-2	TGCAGTGCTAGAGATAACAGGGGAGGCAATGGCTACACCTTC	CSARDNRGGNGYTF
TRBV7-2	many	.	TRBJ2-1	TGTGCCAGCAGCTTAGAGGGGGGCTCTGGTGAGCAGTTCTTC	CASSLEGGSGEQFF
TRBV2	many	TRBD1	TRBJ1-6	TGTGCCAGCAAAGGGGACAGGTCGCAACCCCTCCACTTT	CASKGDRSQPLHF
TRBV7-9	.	.	TRBJ1-3	TGTGCCAGCAGCTCCAGCCTTTACTCTGGGAACACCATATATTTT	CASSSSLYSGNTIYF
TRBV29-1	many	.	TRBJ2-3	TGCAGCGTTGGGGCTCCGAGCACAGATACGCAGTATTTT	CSVGAPSTDTQYF
TRBV4-1	many	TRBD2	TRBJ2-7	TGCGCCAGCAGCCAAGTACTAGCGGGCTCCTACGAGCAGTACTTC	CASSQVLAGSYEQYF
TRBV20-1	many	TRBD2	TRBJ2-7	TGCAGTGCTAGTAGGGCTAGCGGGAACTACGAGCAGTACTTC	CSASRASGNYEQYF
TRBV6-2/TRBV6-3	once	TRBD2	TRBJ2-7	TGTGCCAGCAGTCACCGTCTTTGCGGGAGCAACTACGAGCAGTACTTC	CASSHRLCGSNYEQYF
TRBV28	many	.	TRBJ1-5	TGTGCCAGCAGTTTGGTTCTTAGCAATCAGCCCCAGCATTTT	CASSLVLSNQPQHF
TRBV19	many	TRBD2	TRBJ2-3	TGTGCCAGTAGTACCCGGACTAGCGGGAGAGGTGATACGCAGTATTTT	CASSTRTSGRGDTQYF
TRBV2	few	TRBD1	TRBJ1-2	TGTGCCAGCACCCGGACAGGGTGGAGTAATGGCTACACCTTC	CASTRTGWSNGYTF
TRBV20-1	many	.	TRBJ1-1	TGCAGTGTATATGGAACCTCGAACACTGAAGCTTTCTTT	CSVYGTSNTEAFF
TRBV7-7	many	TRBD1	TRBJ2-7	TGTGCTAGCAGCTTAGGGACAGGATCCTCCTACGAGCAGTACTTC	CASSLGTGSSYEQYF
TRBV30	many	.	TRBJ2-4	TGTGCCTGGGGGGCAACGAACATTCAGTACTTC	CAWGATNIQYF
TRBV5-1	.	.	TRBJ2-7	TGCGTCAGCAGCTTTAGAGCAAATCAAGTCGACGAGCAGTACTTC	CVSSFRANQVDEQYF
TRBV4-1	many	.	TRBJ2-1	TGCGCCAGCAGCCAAAACACACAGAGAGGGGGAAATGAGCAGTTCTTC	CASSQNTQRGGNEQFF
TRBV20-1	many	.	TRBJ2-3	TGCAGTGCTAGAGACCCCCGGGGCGGGTACACAGATACGCAGTATTTT	CSARDPRGGYTDTQYF
TRBV6-1	medium-sized	.	TRBJ1-1	TGTGCCAGCAGTGGCAGGGAGGCCACTGAAGCTTTCTTT	CASSGREATEAFF
TRBV27	medium-sized	.	TRBJ1-1	TGTGCCAGCAGTCCCCGAGGCAGCGCCCCAACTGAAGCTTTCTTT	CASSPRGSAPTEAFF
TRBV11-2	few	TRBD2	TRBJ2-7	TGTGCCAGCAGCCTCGCCGGGGGGGAGAACTACGAGCAGTACTTC	CASSLAGGENYEQYF